The 20 T cell receptor beta chains below all came from one sample that was sequenced in a study of molecular identifiers for immune sequencing clone quantification. In TCRdb, the PCR reads were re-called with MiXCR into one record per CDR3 protein. The sample records under 800,000 distinct CDR3 sequences, 25% being singletons. The source material was naive CD8+ T cells from blood, with Jurkat cell RNA spiked in. Documented subset: FACS-sorted CD8+CD4-CCR7+CD45RA+ naive T cells. These receptors came from a human donor in good health. Some libraries in this study had Jurkat cell RNA spiked in.

In its sample, this clonotype was seen a few times. V gene TRBV12-3 or TRBV12-4 combines with J gene TRBJ1-6; tentative D call: TRBD1 (5 bases). V dropped 4 bases and J dropped 4 bases, with 8 bases sitting between them. The CDR3 is 14 residues long. As DNA, the CDR3 is TGTGCCAGCAGTTACGGGGCGTATAATTCACCCCTCCACTTT. Translated: CASSYGAYNSPLHF.

As for this clonotype: A much bigger clone sits one base away, suggesting this may be a read error. The final CDR3 position lacks the conserved phenylalanine or tryptophan, pointing to a likely read error. As DNA, the CDR3 is TGCGCCAGCAGCTTGGGGACCCAGTACCAAGAGACCCAGTACCTC. Amino acids: CASSLGTQYQETQYL. J is TRBJ2-5 and V is TRBV5-1; D is uncertain. Germline V CDR1 and CDR2: SGHRS, YFSETQ. The CDR3 runs to 15 residues. Trimming took off 0 bases at V and 0 bases at J, with 9 bases between the two ends.

This clonotype appeared a few times. The chain is built from TRBV3-1 and TRBJ2-5; D uncertain. Germline V lookup: CDR1 LGHDT, CDR2 YNNKEL (reference sequence). This CDR3 has 15 residues. The V end was cut by 4 bases, the J end by 0 bases, with 12 bases between. The CDR3 coding sequence is TGTGCCAGCAGCCCCGAGGCACTATACCAAGAGACCCAGTACTTC. Translating gives CASSPEALYQETQYF.

The genes are TRBV3-2 and TRBJ2-5; the table's D call, TRBD2, was not checked against the DNA. TRBV3-2 is a pseudogene segment. The CDR3 covers 17 residues. The DNA of the CDR3 is TGTGCCAGCAGCCAACCGTGGAGCGGGGGGTGGCAAGAGACCCAGTACTTC. Translating gives CASSQPWSGGWQETQYF.

The chain combines TRBV7-2 with TRBJ2-7; TRBD2 matches 8 bases. The junction had 3 bases not matched to a gene; V was cut back by 5 bases and J by 3 bases. In germline, CDR1 is SGHTA, CDR2 FQGNSA. The CDR3 covers 13 residues. CDR3: CASSTGLDYEQYF. CDR3 coding DNA: TGTGCCAGCAGCACGGGACTAGACTACGAGCAGTACTTC.

The J gene is TRBJ1-2, the V gene TRBV27; 8 nucleotides agree with TRBD1. The CDR3 covers 13 residues. The V gene end was trimmed by 3 bases and the J gene end by 6 bases; junction bases not matched to a gene: 3. CDR1 is MNHEY and CDR2 is SMNVEV in the germline V gene (reference sequence). DNA of the CDR3: TGTGCCAGCAGTTTTCCAGGGGGCCATGGCTACACCTTC. The encoded protein is CASSFPGGHGYTF.

Concerning this clonotype itself: A much larger clone lies a single base off, so this may be a read error. This sequence joins TRBV13 and TRBJ2-6; 7 bases fit TRBD1. Germline CDR1 PRHDT, CDR2 FYEKMQ (reference sequence). This CDR3 has 16 residues. DNA for the CDR3: TGTGCCAGCAGCTGGACAGGTAGCTCTGGGGCCAACGCCCTGACTTTC. Protein sequence: CASSWTGSSGANALTF. The full variable domain, rest sourced from reference TRBV13 and TRBJ2-6, is AAGVIQSPRHLIKEKRETATLKCYPIPRHDTVYWYQQGPGQDPQFLISFYEKMQSDKGSIPDRFSAQQFSDYHSELNMSSLELGDSALYFCASSWTGSSGANALTFGAGSRLTVL.

CDR3 protein: CASSVTSGGAYNEQFF. The CDR3 coding sequence is TGTGCCAGTAGTGTGACTAGCGGGGGGGCCTACAATGAGCAGTTCTTC. The chain couples TRBV19 to TRBJ2-1; 14 positions agree with TRBD2. CDR3 size: 16 residues. The ends lost 5 bases at V and 2 bases at J; junction bases unmatched: 2. Looked up from germline, CDR1 is LNHDA and CDR2 is SQIVND (reference sequence). Full variable domain (outside the CDR3, taken from reference TRBV19 and TRBJ2-1): DGGITQSPKYLFRKEGQNVTLSCEQNLNHDAMYWYRQDPGQGLRLIYYSQIVNDFQKGDIAEGYSVSREKKESFPLTVTSAQKNPTAFYLCASSVTSGGAYNEQFFGPGTRLTVL.

This chain connects TRBV11-1 to TRBJ2-5; D is uncertain. The V end lost 5 bases, the J end lost 0 bases, and 19 bases lay between the germline ends. Germline V gene data show CDR1 as SGHAT and CDR2 as FQDESV (reference sequence). This CDR3 region has 17 residues. CDR3 DNA: TGTGCCAGCAGCCGCCAGCAAAGCCTAAGGTACCAAGAGACCCAGTACTTC. Translating gives CASSRQQSLRYQETQYF.

The chain combines TRBV6-2 or TRBV6-3 with TRBJ1-5; no clear D gene. CDR1 and CDR2 (germline): MNHEY, SVGEGT. V lost 2 bases to trimming and J lost 1 base, with 6 bases between them. This CDR3 has 14 residues. The CDR3 region has the DNA TGTGCCAGCAGTTACGAACTGAGCAATCAGCCCCAGCATTTT. Translation: CASSYELSNQPQHF.

This clonotype was seen ten or more times. This chain links TRBV12-5 with TRBJ2-3; D unclear. The germline gives CDR1 LGHNT, CDR2 FRNRAP. V gave up 0 bases and J gave up 6 bases, with 7 bases separating them. CDR3 length: 13 residues. The CDR3 coding sequence is TGTGCTAGTGGTTTGGTGGTCAGGGATACGCAGTATTTT. This gives the protein CASGLVVRDTQYF.

Remarks on this clonotype: At one end the junction does not follow the germline gene, possibly because of a read error. The J gene is TRBJ1-5, the V gene TRBV5-1, with 7 bases lining up with TRBD1. Germline lookup yields CDR1 SGHRS and CDR2 YFSETQ. The CDR3 extends over 14 amino acids. The CDR3 nucleotides read TGCGCCAGCAGCTTGGGACAGGGCAGTCAGCCCCAGGATTTT. Translating it yields CASSLGQGSQPQDF.

The V call is TRBV4-1, the J call TRBJ1-4; D perhaps matches TRBD1 (5 bases). Germline-derived CDR1 and CDR2 are MGHRA and YSYEKL. V lost 0 bases to trimming and J lost 3 bases, with 11 bases between them. The CDR3 loop spans 16 amino acids. The CDR3, as DNA: TGCGCCAGCAGCCAAGATCCCGGGGCGGCTAATGAAAAACTGTTTTTT. Its translation is CASSQDPGAANEKLFF.

Ten or more counts support this clonotype. The chain is built from TRBV4-1 and TRBJ2-7; D might be TRBD1 (5 bases). The CDR3 has 16 amino acids. Trimming took off 4 bases at V and 0 bases at J, with 16 bases between the two ends. The V gene's germline CDR1 is MGHRA and CDR2 YSYEKL. CDR3 coding DNA: TGCGCCAGCAGCCCCAAGTTGGCAGGGATCTCCTACGAGCAGTACTTC. It codes for CASSPKLAGISYEQYF.

The genes are TRBV4-3 and TRBJ1-1; D not certain. Per the germline V gene, CDR1 is LGHNA and CDR2 is YSLEER. The CDR3 has 13 amino acids. Trimming stripped 3 bases from V and 7 bases from J, with 12 bases between. CDR3 region: CASSHGTWGEAFF. In DNA, the CDR3 is TGCGCCAGCAGCCATGGAACTTGGGGTGAAGCTTTCTTT.

The chain couples TRBV21-1 to TRBJ2-7. TRBV21-1 is a recognized pseudogene. The CDR3 sequence is 14 residues long. The CDR3 region has the DNA TGTACCAGCAGCAAAGCGTCGTGTCAGAACGAGCAGTACTTC. It specifies CTSSKASCQNEQYF.

A word on this clonotype: A much larger clone lies a single base off, so this may be a read error. The rearrangement joins TRBV15 to TRBJ2-3, with 12 bases identical to TRBD2. The V and J ends lost 0 bases and 2 bases, in that order; junction bases with no gene match: 6. This CDR3 is 18 amino acids long. In germline, CDR1 is LNHNV, CDR2 YYDKDF (reference sequence). The chain's CDR3 is CATSRDPGLAGTTDTQYF. The CDR3 DNA sequence: TGTGCCACCAGCAGAGATCCAGGACTAGCGGGGACCACAGATACGCAGTATTTT.

A few counts support this clonotype. The junction departs from germline at one end; a sequencing error may be responsible. V is TRBV6-1 and J is TRBJ2-7; D gene uncertain. The length of the CDR3 is 16 residues. Germline V lookup: CDR1 MNHNS, CDR2 SASEGT. The CDR3 spells CASSAPATVRSYEQYF. The CDR3 DNA is TGTGCCAGCAGCGCCCCGGCTACGGTCCGGTCCTACGAACAGTACTTC.

The table lists this clonotype with many counts. This sequence joins TRBV29-1 and TRBJ2-7; D is uncertain. Trimming pared 7 bases from V and 5 bases from J, leaving 12 bases between. The CDR3 extends over 11 amino acids. The germline CDR1 and CDR2 sequences are SQVTM and ANQGSEA. Here the CDR3 reads CSGVNLDEQYF. The DNA for the CDR3 is TGCAGCGGCGTAAACTTGGACGAGCAGTACTTC.

This clonotype has more than one count but fewer than ten. This rearrangement joins TRBV20-1 to TRBJ2-7; TRBD1 might be the D (6 bases). There are 13 residues in the CDR3. V was trimmed by 5 bases and J by 1 base, leaving 12 bases between them. Germline V gives CDR1 DFQATT, CDR2 SNEGSKA (reference sequence). The CDR3 protein is CSASKTGSYEQYF. The CDR3, as DNA: TGCAGTGCTTCGAAGACAGGTTCCTACGAGCAGTACTTC.